In this sample, the clone carrying this T cell receptor beta chain turned up a few times. Its antigen is unknown. The data belong to a study of blood T cells in healthy people across ages. Whole-study results and caveats: Long-lived and aged donors differed, with more naive CD4+ cells and higher diversity in the long-lived. Strong correlation existed between TCR beta diversity and naive T cell percentage.

The authors ran a second PCR of about 7 to 12 cycles using a sample-barcoded 5' primer and a J-beta primer mix. TCRdb passed the 5' RACE reads through MiXCR, listing each CDR3 protein once. The table lists about 770,000 distinct CDR3 sequences, 44% of them singletons. The sequenced material came from blood. The sequence derives from a man aged 55-75 years in good health.

CDR3: CASSQDPASRTGELFF. CDR3 nucleotide sequence: TGCGCCAGCAGCCAAGATCCGGCTAGTCGGACCGGGGAGCTGTTTTTT. The rearrangement uses TRBV4-3 and TRBJ2-2; D unresolved. CDR1 and CDR2 (germline): LGHNA, YSLEER. V lost 0 bases to trimming and J lost 5 bases, with 13 bases between them. The CDR3 loop spans 16 amino acids.